The 7 T cell receptor beta chains presented below share a single source sample, sequenced in a study of blood T cells in healthy people across ages. The second PCR ran about 6 to 11 cycles with a sample-barcoded 5' primer and J-beta primers. Each CDR3 protein is one row after TCRdb ran MiXCR on the 5' RACE reads. The sample records fewer than 1 million distinct CDR3 sequences, around 42% being singletons. The sample was blood. The receptors shown here come from a man in his sixties in good health.

The rearrangement links TRBV12-3 or TRBV12-4 to TRBJ1-4, with 10 bases lining up with TRBD1. The CDR3 loop spans 15 amino acids. Trimming removed 5 bases from V and 7 bases from J; junction bases left unmatched: 7. DNA for the CDR3: TGTGCCAGCAGTCCGACAGGGGGCAGGGGTGAAAAACTGTTTTTT. Amino acids: CASSPTGGRGEKLFF.

The chain links TRBV27 to TRBJ2-2; D may be TRBD1 (5 bases). Deletions cut 8 bases from V and 3 bases from J, with 16 bases between. CDR1 is MNHEY and CDR2 is SMNVEV in the germline V gene (reference sequence). This CDR3 comprises 15 residues. As DNA, the CDR3 is TGTGCCAGCCTCCCCATGGTAGGGGACACCGGGGAGCTGTTTTTT. Translating it yields CASLPMVGDTGELFF.

Comment on this clonotype: Germline and junction disagree at one end, which may indicate a read error. This chain links TRBV15 with TRBJ2-5; the D gene is possibly TRBD1 (6 bases). Germline-derived CDR1 and CDR2 are LNHNV and YYDKDF (reference sequence). The CDR3 runs to 12 residues. The CDR3 DNA follows: TGTGCCGCCAGCAGCAGGGGAGAGACCCAGTACTTC. It yields the protein CAASSRGETQYF.

This clonotype was seen more than once but under ten times. J is TRBJ2-7 and V is TRBV29-1; the match to TRBD1 covers 9 bases. Germline trimming cut 6 bases from V and 2 bases from J; bases unmatched to any gene: 2. This CDR3 comprises 12 residues. Germline loops: CDR1 SQVTM, CDR2 ANQGSEA. The CDR3 coding sequence is TGCAGCGTCGACAGGGGGACCTACGAGCAGTACTTC. Translation gives CSVDRGTYEQYF.

The genes are TRBV4-3 and TRBJ2-1; maybe TRBD2 (6 bases). The length of the CDR3 is 15 residues. Trimming cost V 0 bases and J 12 bases, with 18 bases left between them. Germline CDR1 and CDR2: LGHNA and YSLEER. The CDR3 nucleotides are TGCGCCAGCAGCCAAGATTGGCGGGGAGTGGGTGGGCAGTTCTTC. It encodes CASSQDWRGVGGQFF.

In its sample, this clonotype was seen a few times. The chain joins TRBV4-3 to TRBJ2-1; D ambiguous. The germline V gene has CDR1 LGHNA and CDR2 YSLEER. This CDR3 contains 14 residues. Trimming removed 0 bases at V and 5 bases at J, with 8 bases between. DNA of the CDR3: TGCGCCAGCAGCCAAGATCGCGCCCACAATGAGCAGTTCTTC. This gives the protein CASSQDRAHNEQFF.

This clonotype was seen a handful of times. This chain links TRBV20-1 with TRBJ2-7, with 7 bases lining up with TRBD1. This CDR3 has 16 amino acids. CDR1 is DFQATT, CDR2 SNEGSKA, per germline (reference sequence). V was pared by 3 bases and J by 5 bases, with 16 bases of the junction left unmatched. CDR3: CSASNSRDSKFNEQYF. The CDR3 DNA sequence: TGCAGTGCTAGTAACAGTCGGGACAGCAAGTTTAACGAGCAGTACTTC.